Each of the 20 T cell receptor beta chains below was sequenced from the same sample in a study of T cell responses to AZD1222 COVID-19 vaccine. The method was immunoSEQ multiplex PCR; TCRdb's version includes in-frame clones alone and lacks a portion of them. The table records around 110,000 clones, around 82% of them present only once. The sample in question was peripheral blood, obtained on day 0 of AZD1222 vaccination. These TCRs come from an adult in good health.

V and J are TRBV5-5 and TRBJ1-5; 7 bases match TRBD1. CDR1 is SGHKS and CDR2 is YYEKEE in the germline V gene (reference sequence). The J segment lost 1 base and the V segment lost 5 bases, leaving 15 bases of the junction unmatched. The CDR3 runs to 18 residues. CDR3 region: CASSPPGQSLGSNQPQHF. The CDR3 DNA is TGTGCCAGCAGTCCTCCGGGACAGAGCCTAGGAAGCAATCAGCCCCAGCATTTT.

The count of this clone is one. The gene calls are TRBV3-1 (or the pseudogene TRBV3-2) and TRBJ2-7, with 7 bases fitting TRBD1. V lost 2 bases to trimming and J lost 1 base; unmatched junction nucleotides: 5. The length of the CDR3 is 15 residues. Germline values: CDR1 LGHDT, CDR2 YNNKEL (reference sequence). The CDR3 sequence is CASSQTWDSSYEQYF. The CDR3 nucleotides read TGTGCCAGCAGCCAAACTTGGGACAGTTCCTACGAGCAGTACTTC.

The chain links TRBV20-1 to TRBJ1-2; D possibly corresponds to TRBD1 (6 bases). Germline CDR1 and CDR2: DFQATT and SNEGSKA (reference sequence). The CDR3 sequence is 11 residues long. The germline V and J ends were trimmed by 3 bases and 9 bases, with 11 bases remaining between them. CDR3 bases: TGCAGTGCTAGTGGGGGCAGTCGCTACACCTTC. Translated, it gives CSASGGSRYTF.

CDR3 in DNA: TGCGCCAGCAGCCAAGATCAGGGGAGGTCTGGTGAAAAACTGTTTTTT. Protein product: CASSQDQGRSGEKLFF. This chain links TRBV4-1 with TRBJ1-4; a weak D match, TRBD1 (6 bases). Germline V gene sequence: CDR1 MGHRA, CDR2 YSYEKL. Between the trimmed V and J ends, which lost 0 bases and 7 bases, there was a span of 15 bases. This CDR3 has 16 amino acids.

In this sample, this clone turned up once. V gene TRBV30 combines with J gene TRBJ2-7; 7 bases fit TRBD1. CDR1 GTSNPN and CDR2 SVGIG come from the germline V gene (reference sequence). J gave up 5 bases and V 0 bases, and 7 bases lay outside the gene matches. The CDR3 contains 14 residues. DNA of the CDR3: TGTGCCTGGAGTGTAAGAGGGGGCAGGAACGAGCAGTACTTC. Translating it yields CAWSVRGGRNEQYF.

As regards this clone: A much larger clone differs by one base, so this may be a read error. The sample contains more than one DNA sequence encoding this CDR3. The chain uses TRBV28 and TRBJ1-3; 7 bases align to TRBD1. Germline loops: CDR1 MDHEN, CDR2 SYDVKM. Losses at the gene ends were 3 bases for V and 8 bases for J; bases not matched to a gene: 10. The CDR3 consists of 15 residues. The CDR3 DNA reads as TGTGCCAGCAGTTTCGGGGACAGAGGAAGGCACACCATATATTTT. Translating it yields CASSFGDRGRHTIYF.

This chain uses TRBV4-2 with TRBJ2-3; 7 bases are a match to TRBD2. V was pared by 7 bases and J by 0 bases, with 10 bases of the junction left unmatched. CDR3 length: 16 residues. CDR1 and CDR2 from the germline V gene are LGHNA and YNFKEQ. The CDR3 DNA is TGTGCCAGCACCTCTCGAGCGGGGTCTAGCACAGATACGCAGTATTTT. Translating it yields CASTSRAGSSTDTQYF.

J is TRBJ2-1 and V is TRBV6-1; D is unresolved. The CDR3 is 14 amino acids. Trimming pared 3 bases from V and 4 bases from J, leaving 10 bases between. Looked up from germline, CDR1 is MNHNS and CDR2 is SASEGT. CDR3 DNA sequence: TGTGCCAGCAGTGAGGAGCGTGGGTACAATGAGCAGTTCTTC. This gives the protein CASSEERGYNEQFF.

The chain links TRBV2 to TRBJ2-7; the match to TRBD2 covers 8 bases. The germline CDR1 and CDR2 sequences are SNHLY and FYNNEI. CDR3 size: 15 residues. Trimming at V came to 6 bases and at J to 1 base, leaving 8 bases not matched to a gene. The CDR3: CASRVSGRISYEQYF. The DNA for the CDR3 is TGTGCCAGCAGGGTGAGCGGGAGAATTTCCTACGAGCAGTACTTC.

This chain uses TRBV6-5 with TRBJ2-1; 8 bases match TRBD1. CDR3 length: 12 amino acids. The germline CDR1 and CDR2 sequences are MNHEY and SVGAGI. After removal of 6 bases from V and 9 bases from J, the junction contained 4 bases not matched to a gene. The CDR3 coding sequence is TGTGCCAGCAGACAGGGGGGCACTGAGCAGTTCTTC. It specifies CASRQGGTEQFF.

The chain joins TRBV7-9 to TRBJ1-6, with D possibly being TRBD1 (6 bases). This CDR3 region has 15 residues. CDR1 is SEHNR, CDR2 FQNEAQ, per germline (reference sequence). V was trimmed by 2 bases and J by 3 bases, leaving 8 bases between them. CDR3 residues: CASSLPGDYNSPLHF. For the CDR3, the DNA is TGTGCCAGCAGCTTACCAGGGGACTATAATTCACCCCTCCACTTT.

CDR3 region: CASSLHRAGANVLTF. The CDR3 nucleotides are TGTGCCAGCAGTTTACACAGAGCTGGGGCCAACGTCCTGACTTTC. V is TRBV28 and J is TRBJ2-6; D gene unclear. Deletions cut 2 bases from V and 2 bases from J, with 7 bases between. CDR3 length equals 15 residues. CDR1 is MDHEN, CDR2 SYDVKM, per germline.

V is TRBV23-1 and J is TRBJ1-2; D unclear. TRBV23-1 is reported as an ORF; its role is uncertain. The V and J ends lost 5 bases and 2 bases respectively, with 27 bases between them. The CDR3 has 19 amino acids. The CDR3 here is CASSGNIRELKNPNYGYTF. For the CDR3, the DNA is TGCGCCAGCAGTGGGAATATCCGGGAACTAAAAAACCCAAACTATGGCTACACCTTC.

The V call is TRBV7-2, the J call TRBJ2-3; D ambiguous. This CDR3 contains 17 residues. With 0 bases removed from V and 0 bases from J, the gap between germline ends came to 13 bases. Germline values: CDR1 SGHTA, CDR2 FQGNSA. CDR3 in DNA: TGTGCCAGCAGCTTAGCTGGTTTCGGGTCTAGCACAGATACGCAGTATTTT. As protein: CASSLAGFGSSTDTQYF. Based on the CDR3 plus reference TRBV7-2 and TRBJ2-3, the full variable domain is GAGVSQSPSNKVTEKGKDVELRCDPISGHTALYWYRQSLGQGLEFLIYFQGNSAPDKSGLPSDRFSAERTGGSVSTLTIQRTQQEDSAVYLCASSLAGFGSSTDTQYFGPGTRLTVL.

V gene TRBV9 combines with J gene TRBJ2-3; no definite D call. V dropped 0 bases and J dropped 4 bases, with 18 bases sitting between them. The germline V gene encodes CDR1 SGDLS and CDR2 YYNGEE. The CDR3 spans 17 residues. The CDR3 here is CASSVGPGTRRPDTQYF. The DNA for the CDR3 is TGTGCCAGCAGCGTAGGTCCGGGTACCAGGAGACCAGATACGCAGTATTTT. The full variable domain, rest sourced from reference TRBV9 and TRBJ2-3, is DSGVTQTPKHLITATGQRVTLRCSPRSGDLSVYWYQQSLDQGLQFLIQYYNGEERAKGNILERFSAQQFPDLHSELNLSSLELGDSALYFCASSVGPGTRRPDTQYFGPGTRLTVL.

This clone has just a few counts. Other DNA sequences in the sample encode the same CDR3. The J gene is TRBJ2-2, the V gene TRBV24-1, with D tentatively TRBD1 or TRBD2 (5 bases each). The CDR3 has 14 residues. The V end was cut by 5 bases, the J end by 4 bases, with 10 bases between. Germline-derived CDR1 and CDR2 are KGHDR and SFDVKD. CDR3 protein: CATSVQGATGELFF. The CDR3 DNA reads TGTGCCACCAGTGTTCAGGGAGCCACCGGGGAGCTGTTTTTT.

This chain uses TRBV6-1 with TRBJ1-2; D is possibly TRBD1 (5 bases). The CDR3 runs 14 residues. The germline gives CDR1 MNHNS, CDR2 SASEGT. The V end was cut by 3 bases, the J end by 4 bases, with 12 bases between. For the CDR3, the DNA is TGTGCCAGCAGTGATGTCGGGCAGGGCTATGGCTACACCTTC. Encoded protein: CASSDVGQGYGYTF.

The genes are TRBV5-4 and TRBJ2-5, with a possible D match to TRBD2 (5 bases). Trimming pared 0 bases from V and 2 bases from J, leaving 8 bases between. CDR3 length equals 14 residues. Germline assignment: CDR1 SGHNT and CDR2 YYREEE (reference sequence). CDR3 region: CASSLELAQETQYF. CDR3 nucleotides: TGTGCCAGCAGCTTGGAGCTAGCACAAGAGACCCAGTACTTC.

This chain joins TRBV18 and TRBJ2-1; TRBD1 matches 10 bases. This CDR3 is built from 15 residues. CDR1 and CDR2 (germline): KGHSH, LQKENI. J gave up 7 bases and V 0 bases, and 3 bases lay outside the gene matches. CDR3 sequence (DNA): TGTGCCAGCTCACCACCGACAGGGGGCAAAAATGAGCAGTTCTTC. Translation gives CASSPPTGGKNEQFF.

The chain couples TRBV5-1 to TRBJ1-2, with TRBD1 identical over 8 bases. V lost 4 bases, J lost 0 bases, and 8 bases stayed unmatched. Germline lookup yields CDR1 SGHRS and CDR2 YFSETQ. CDR3 length: 16 amino acids. For the CDR3, the DNA is TGCGCCAGCAGCCCGGCAGGACAGGGAGCTAACTATGGCTACACCTTC. Its protein product is CASSPAGQGANYGYTF.